The 4 T cell receptor beta chains below come from one sample, sequenced in a study of long-term antiretroviral therapy in people with HIV. Run at survey level, the immunoSEQ assay was version v3.0. Assay: immunoSEQ multiplex PCR; the TCRdb copy retains only in-frame clones and omits some. This sample has 27,000 or so clones, with around 85% found just once. The sample here was unsorted PBMCs, taken 1.2 years after starting antiretroviral therapy. The receptors originated from a man between 45 and 60 years old with HIV.

The gene calls are TRBV9 and TRBJ1-1; tentatively, D is TRBD1 (6 bases). V was clipped by 3 bases and J by 3 bases, with 15 bases between them. Germline CDR1 SGDLS, CDR2 YYNGEE. This CDR3 is 15 amino acids long. This CDR3 is CASSASGAGDTEAFF. CDR3 DNA sequence: TGTGCCAGCAGCGCTTCGGGGGCCGGGGACACTGAAGCTTTCTTT.

This clone was observed a single time. V usage is TRBV7-6 and J usage is TRBJ2-7, with TRBD1 matching over 10 bases. Germline trimming cut 5 bases from V and 5 bases from J; bases unmatched to any gene: 6. CDR1 is SGHVS, CDR2 FNYEAQ, per germline. The CDR3 sequence is 14 residues long. DNA of the CDR3: TGTGCCAGCAGCCCGACAGGGGGCTTAGACGAGCAGTACTTC. It yields the protein CASSPTGGLDEQYF.

The rearrangement links TRBV18 to TRBJ1-3; perhaps TRBD1 as D (6 bases). Germline V gives CDR1 KGHSH, CDR2 LQKENI. The CDR3 consists of 14 residues. V lost 3 bases and J lost 0, with 6 bases in between. This CDR3 is CASSPGASGNTIYF. The CDR3 DNA sequence: TGTGCCAGCTCACCGGGGGCCTCTGGAAACACCATATATTTT.

This sequence joins TRBV19 and TRBJ1-2; unclear D gene. The CDR3 is made up of 15 amino acids. Germline values: CDR1 LNHDA, CDR2 SQIVND (reference sequence). Trimming took 6 bases from V and 7 from J, leaving 21 bases between them. CDR3 DNA sequence: TGTGCCAGTAGCACCGGGCGGGGATTCATGGGTGGCTACACCTTC. This translates into CASSTGRGFMGGYTF. The entire variable domain, with the rest obtained from reference TRBV19 and TRBJ1-2, is as follows: DGGITQSPKYLFRKEGQNVTLSCEQNLNHDAMYWYRQDPGQGLRLIYYSQIVNDFQKGDIAEGYSVSREKKESFPLTVTSAQKNPTAFYLCASSTGRGFMGGYTFGSGTRLTVV.